The T cell receptor (beta chain) described here comes from a study of T cells in Graves' hyperthyroidism and ophthalmopathy. Study details: Staff took peripheral blood when the initial diagnosis was made, before any treatment began.

This CDR3 has 14 amino acids. Germline CDR1 and CDR2: MNHNS and SASEGT. Unmatched junction bases numbered 2, after V lost 3 bases and J lost 2 bases. It was considered stable Graves' hyperthyroidism when ophthalmopathy did not progress within 18 months. Thyroid ultrasound and orbital computed tomography, with clinical symptoms and serum thyroxine and TRAb, informed diagnoses. TCR beta CDR3 regions were amplified from RNA. HTBI primers were used for first-round RT-PCR of the TCR CDR3. TCRdb called the multiplex PCR reads again in MiXCR, with one record for every CDR3 protein. The sample includes 350,000 to 400,000 distinct CDR3 sequences, 15% to 20% of them seen just once. This clonotype was recorded a few times. The antigen remains undetermined. Findings and limits, study-wide: Through a model of 13 V-J features, ophthalmopathy was separated from stable hyperthyroidism.

The clonotype was recovered from a woman younger than 35 with Graves' hyperthyroidism. This chain uses TRBV6-1 with TRBJ1-1; 8 nucleotides match TRBD1. The sample taken for sequencing was blood. The CDR3 reads CASSDDRGNTEAFF. Here the CDR3 DNA reads TGTGCCAGCAGTGACGACAGGGGTAACACTGAAGCTTTCTTT.